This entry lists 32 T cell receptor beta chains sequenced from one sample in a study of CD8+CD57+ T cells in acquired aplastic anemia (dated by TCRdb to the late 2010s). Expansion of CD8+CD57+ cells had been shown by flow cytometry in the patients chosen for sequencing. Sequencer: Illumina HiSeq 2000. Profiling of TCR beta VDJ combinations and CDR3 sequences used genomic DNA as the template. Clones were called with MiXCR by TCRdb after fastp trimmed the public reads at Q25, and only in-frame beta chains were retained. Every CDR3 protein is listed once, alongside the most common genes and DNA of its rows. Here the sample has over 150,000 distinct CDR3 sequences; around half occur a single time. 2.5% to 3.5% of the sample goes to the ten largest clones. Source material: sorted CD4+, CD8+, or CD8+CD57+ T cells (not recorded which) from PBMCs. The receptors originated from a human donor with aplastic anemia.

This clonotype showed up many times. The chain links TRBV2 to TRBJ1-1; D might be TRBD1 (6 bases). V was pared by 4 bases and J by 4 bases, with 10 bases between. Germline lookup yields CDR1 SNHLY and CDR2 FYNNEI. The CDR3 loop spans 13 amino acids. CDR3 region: CASSGEGGTEAFF. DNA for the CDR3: TGTGCCAGCAGTGGGGAAGGGGGCACTGAAGCTTTCTTT.

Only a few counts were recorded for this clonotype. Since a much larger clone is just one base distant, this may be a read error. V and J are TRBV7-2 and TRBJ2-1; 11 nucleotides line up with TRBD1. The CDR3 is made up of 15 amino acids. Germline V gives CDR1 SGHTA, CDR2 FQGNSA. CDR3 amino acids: CASSRDRGSYNGQFF. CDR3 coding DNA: TGTGCCAGCAGCAGGGACAGGGGGTCCTACAATGGGCAGTTCTTC.

DNA for the CDR3: TGTGCGGCGGGAGGGCTCTCCTACGAGCAGTACTTC. The encoded protein is CAAGGLSYEQYF. The J gene is TRBJ2-7, the V gene TRBV19; 9 bases are shared with TRBD2. The CDR3 consists of 12 residues. Germline-derived CDR1 and CDR2 are LNHDA and SQIVND (reference sequence).

The CDR3 sequence is CASSLAARNEQFF. CDR3 DNA sequence: TGTGCCAGCAGCTTAGCGGCACGCAATGAGCAGTTCTTC. This chain joins TRBV7-9 and TRBJ2-1; no firm D call. V gave up 0 bases and J gave up 6 bases, with 6 bases separating them. Germline values: CDR1 SEHNR, CDR2 FQNEAQ (reference sequence). This CDR3 spans 13 amino acids.

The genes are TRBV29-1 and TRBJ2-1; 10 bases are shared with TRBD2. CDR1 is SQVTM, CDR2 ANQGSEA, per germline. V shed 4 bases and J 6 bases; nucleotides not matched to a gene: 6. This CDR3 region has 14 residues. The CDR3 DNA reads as TGCAGCGTTGTCGGACTAGCGGACTCCAATGAGCAGTTCTTC. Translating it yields CSVVGLADSNEQFF.

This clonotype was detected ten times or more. DNA for the CDR3: TGTGCCACCAGTGATACAGGGGGCGGTGGCTATGGCTACACCTTC. It translates to CATSDTGGGGYGYTF. V gene TRBV24-1 combines with J gene TRBJ1-2; 9 positions agree with TRBD1. V was clipped by 3 bases and J by 4 bases; unmatched bases: 5. Germline V gene data show CDR1 as KGHDR and CDR2 as SFDVKD. The CDR3 totals 15 residues.

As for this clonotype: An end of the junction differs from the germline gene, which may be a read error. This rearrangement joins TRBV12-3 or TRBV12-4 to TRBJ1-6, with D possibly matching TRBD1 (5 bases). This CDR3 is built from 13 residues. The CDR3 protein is CANSLDGYRQIHF. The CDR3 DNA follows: TGTGCCAACAGTTTAGACGGGTACAGGCAGATCCACTTT.

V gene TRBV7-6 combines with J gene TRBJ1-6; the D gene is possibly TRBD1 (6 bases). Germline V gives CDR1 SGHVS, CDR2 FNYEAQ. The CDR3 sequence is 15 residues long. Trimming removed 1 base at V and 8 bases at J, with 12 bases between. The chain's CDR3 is CASSLVARGDSPLHF. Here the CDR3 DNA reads TGTGCCAGCAGCTTAGTGGCCAGGGGAGATTCACCCCTCCACTTT.

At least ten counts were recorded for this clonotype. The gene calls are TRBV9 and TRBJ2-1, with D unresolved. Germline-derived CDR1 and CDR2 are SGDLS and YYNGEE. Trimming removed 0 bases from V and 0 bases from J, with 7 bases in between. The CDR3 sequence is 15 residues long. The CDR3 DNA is TGTGCCAGCAGCGTAGACGGAAACTCCTACAATGAGCAGTTCTTC. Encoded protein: CASSVDGNSYNEQFF.

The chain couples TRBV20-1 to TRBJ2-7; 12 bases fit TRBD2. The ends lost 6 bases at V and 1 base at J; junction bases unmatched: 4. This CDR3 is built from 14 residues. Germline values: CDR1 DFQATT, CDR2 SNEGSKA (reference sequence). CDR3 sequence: CSALTSGRSYEQYF. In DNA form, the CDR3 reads TGCAGTGCGCTTACTAGCGGGAGGTCCTACGAGCAGTACTTC.

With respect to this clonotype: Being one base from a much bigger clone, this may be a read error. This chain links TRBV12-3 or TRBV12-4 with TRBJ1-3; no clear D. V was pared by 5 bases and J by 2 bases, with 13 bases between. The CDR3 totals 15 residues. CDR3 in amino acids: CASSDRGATGNTIYF. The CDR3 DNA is TGTGCCAGCAGTGACCGAGGAGCCACTGGAAACACCATATATTTT.

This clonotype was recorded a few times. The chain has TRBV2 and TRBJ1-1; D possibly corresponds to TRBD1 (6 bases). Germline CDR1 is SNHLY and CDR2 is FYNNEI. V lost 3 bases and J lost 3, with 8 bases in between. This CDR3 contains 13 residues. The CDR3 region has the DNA TGTGCCAGCAGTGAGGGGGCGTACACTGAAGCTTTCTTT. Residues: CASSEGAYTEAFF.

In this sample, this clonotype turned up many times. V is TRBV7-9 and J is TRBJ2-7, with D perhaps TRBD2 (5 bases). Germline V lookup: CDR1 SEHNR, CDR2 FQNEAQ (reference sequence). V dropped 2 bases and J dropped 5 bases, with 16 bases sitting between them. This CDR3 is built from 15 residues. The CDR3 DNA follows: TGTGCCAGCAGCTTAAACGCCGGGGAATCTAACGAGCAGTACTTC. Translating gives CASSLNAGESNEQYF.

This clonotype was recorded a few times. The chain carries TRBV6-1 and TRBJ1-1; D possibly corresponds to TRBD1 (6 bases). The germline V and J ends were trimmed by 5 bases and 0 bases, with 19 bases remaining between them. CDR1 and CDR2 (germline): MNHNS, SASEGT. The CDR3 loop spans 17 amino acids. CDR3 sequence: CASSPLGRGIMNTEAFF. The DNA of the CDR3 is TGTGCCAGCAGTCCCCTCGGCAGGGGTATAATGAACACTGAAGCTTTCTTT.

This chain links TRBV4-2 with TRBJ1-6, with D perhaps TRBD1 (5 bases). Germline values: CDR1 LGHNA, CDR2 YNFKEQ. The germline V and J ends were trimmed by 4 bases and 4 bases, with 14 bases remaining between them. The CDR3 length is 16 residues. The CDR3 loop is CASSPRGAPYNSPLHF. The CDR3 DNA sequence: TGTGCCAGCAGCCCACGGGGCGCGCCATATAATTCACCCCTCCACTTT.

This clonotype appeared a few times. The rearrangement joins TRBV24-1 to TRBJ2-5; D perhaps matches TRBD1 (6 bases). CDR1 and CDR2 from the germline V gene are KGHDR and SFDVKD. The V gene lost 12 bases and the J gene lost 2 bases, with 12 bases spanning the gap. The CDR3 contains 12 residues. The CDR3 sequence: CASAGDQETQYF. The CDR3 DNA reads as TGTGCCTCCGCAGGGGATCAAGAGACCCAGTACTTC.

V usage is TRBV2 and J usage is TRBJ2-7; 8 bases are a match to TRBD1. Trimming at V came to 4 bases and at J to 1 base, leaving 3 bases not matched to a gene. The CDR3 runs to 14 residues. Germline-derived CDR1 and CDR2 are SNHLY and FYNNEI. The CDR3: CASSVDRASYEQYF. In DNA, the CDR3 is TGTGCCAGCAGTGTGGACAGGGCATCCTACGAGCAGTACTTC. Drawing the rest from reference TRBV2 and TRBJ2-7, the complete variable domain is EPEVTQTPSHQVTQMGQEVILRCVPISNHLYFYWYRQILGQKVEFLVSFYNNEISEKSEIFDDQFSVERPDGSNFTLKIRSTKLEDSAMYFCASSVDRASYEQYFGPGTRLTVT.

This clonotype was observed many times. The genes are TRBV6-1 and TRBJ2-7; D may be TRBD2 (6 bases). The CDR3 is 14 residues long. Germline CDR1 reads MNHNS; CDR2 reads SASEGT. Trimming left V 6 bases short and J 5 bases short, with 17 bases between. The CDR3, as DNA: TGTGCCAGCAGCCGGACTGGCGGGAAGGACGAGCAGTACTTC. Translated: CASSRTGGKDEQYF.

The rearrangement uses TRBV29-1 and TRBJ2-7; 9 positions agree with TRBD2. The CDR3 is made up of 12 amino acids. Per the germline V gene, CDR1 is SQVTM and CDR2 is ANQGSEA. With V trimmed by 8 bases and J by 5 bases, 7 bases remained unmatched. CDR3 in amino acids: CSTYSGSHEQYF. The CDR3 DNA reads TGCAGCACTTATAGCGGGAGTCACGAGCAGTACTTC.

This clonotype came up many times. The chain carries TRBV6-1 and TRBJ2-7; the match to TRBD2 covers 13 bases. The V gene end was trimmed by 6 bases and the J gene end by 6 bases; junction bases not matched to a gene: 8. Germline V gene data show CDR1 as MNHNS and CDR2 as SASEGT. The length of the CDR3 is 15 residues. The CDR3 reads CASSWTSGSPLEQYF. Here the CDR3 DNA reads TGTGCCAGCAGCTGGACTAGCGGGAGCCCCCTCGAGCAGTACTTC.

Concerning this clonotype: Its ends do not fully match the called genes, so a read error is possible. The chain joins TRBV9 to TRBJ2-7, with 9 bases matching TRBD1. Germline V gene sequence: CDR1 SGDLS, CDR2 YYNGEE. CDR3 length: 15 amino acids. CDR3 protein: CASSAARTGDYDQYF. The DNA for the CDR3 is TGTGCCAGCAGCGCCGCGCGGACAGGGGACTACGACCAGTACTTC.

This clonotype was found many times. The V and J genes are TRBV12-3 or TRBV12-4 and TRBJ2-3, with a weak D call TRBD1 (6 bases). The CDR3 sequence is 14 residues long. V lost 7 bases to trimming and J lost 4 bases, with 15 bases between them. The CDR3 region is CASTANRAADTQYF. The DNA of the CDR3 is TGTGCCAGCACCGCAAACAGGGCAGCAGATACGCAGTATTTT.

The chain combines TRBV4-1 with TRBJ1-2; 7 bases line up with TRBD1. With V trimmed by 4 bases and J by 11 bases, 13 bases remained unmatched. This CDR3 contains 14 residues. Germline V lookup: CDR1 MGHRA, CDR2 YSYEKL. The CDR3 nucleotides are TGCGCCAGCAGCCGGGACGACAGGGACGTGGGGTACACCTTC. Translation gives CASSRDDRDVGYTF.

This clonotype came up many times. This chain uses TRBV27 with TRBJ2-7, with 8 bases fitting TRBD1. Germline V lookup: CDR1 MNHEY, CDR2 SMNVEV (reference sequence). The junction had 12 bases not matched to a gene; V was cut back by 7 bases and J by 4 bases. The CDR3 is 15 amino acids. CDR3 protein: CASMLGVDRVYEQYF. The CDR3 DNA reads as TGTGCCAGCATGCTAGGGGTGGACAGGGTGTACGAGCAGTACTTC.

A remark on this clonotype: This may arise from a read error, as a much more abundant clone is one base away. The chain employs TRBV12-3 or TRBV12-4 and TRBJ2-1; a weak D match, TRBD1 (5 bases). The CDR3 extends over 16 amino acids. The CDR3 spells CASSFAGQTLYNEQSF. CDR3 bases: TGTGCCAGCAGTTTTGCCGGACAAACGTTATACAATGAGCAGTCCTTC.

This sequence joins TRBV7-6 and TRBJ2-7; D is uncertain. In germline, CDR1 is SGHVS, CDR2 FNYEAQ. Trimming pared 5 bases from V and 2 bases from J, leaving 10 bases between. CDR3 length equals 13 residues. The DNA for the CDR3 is TGTGCCAGCAGCCGAGTCTCGACCTACGAGCAGTACTTC. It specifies CASSRVSTYEQYF.

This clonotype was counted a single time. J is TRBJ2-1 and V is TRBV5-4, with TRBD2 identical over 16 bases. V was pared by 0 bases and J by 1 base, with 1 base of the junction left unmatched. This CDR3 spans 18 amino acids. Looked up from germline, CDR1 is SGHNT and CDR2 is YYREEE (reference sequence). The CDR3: CASSLAGLAGGSYNEQFF. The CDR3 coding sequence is TGTGCCAGCAGCTTGGCGGGACTAGCGGGAGGGTCCTACAATGAGCAGTTCTTC.

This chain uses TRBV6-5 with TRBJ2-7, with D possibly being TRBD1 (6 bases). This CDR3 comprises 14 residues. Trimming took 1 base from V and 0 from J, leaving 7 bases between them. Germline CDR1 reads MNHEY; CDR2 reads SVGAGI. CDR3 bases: TGTGCCAGCAGTTACTGGGACACCTCCTACGAGCAGTACTTC. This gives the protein CASSYWDTSYEQYF.

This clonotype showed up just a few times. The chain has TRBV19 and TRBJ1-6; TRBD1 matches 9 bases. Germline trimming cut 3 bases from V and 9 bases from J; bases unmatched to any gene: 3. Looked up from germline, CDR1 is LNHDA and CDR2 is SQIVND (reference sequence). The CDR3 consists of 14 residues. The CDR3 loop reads CASSITGGGSPLHF. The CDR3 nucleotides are TGTGCCAGTAGTATTACAGGGGGCGGTTCACCCCTCCACTTT.

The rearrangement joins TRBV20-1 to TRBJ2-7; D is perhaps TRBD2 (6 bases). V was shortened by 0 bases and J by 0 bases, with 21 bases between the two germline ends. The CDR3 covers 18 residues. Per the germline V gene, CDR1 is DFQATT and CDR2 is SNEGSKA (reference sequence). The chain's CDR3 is CSARDLSQAGGNSYEQYF. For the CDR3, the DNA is TGCAGTGCTAGAGATCTCTCGCAGGCCGGCGGGAACTCCTACGAGCAGTACTTC.

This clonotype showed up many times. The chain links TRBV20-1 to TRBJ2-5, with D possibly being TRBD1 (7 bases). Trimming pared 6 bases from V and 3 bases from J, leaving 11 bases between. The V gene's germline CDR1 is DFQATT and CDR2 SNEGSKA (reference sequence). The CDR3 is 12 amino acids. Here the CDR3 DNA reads TGCAGTGCCCAGGGGGGAGAAGAGACCCAGTACTTC. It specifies CSAQGGEETQYF.

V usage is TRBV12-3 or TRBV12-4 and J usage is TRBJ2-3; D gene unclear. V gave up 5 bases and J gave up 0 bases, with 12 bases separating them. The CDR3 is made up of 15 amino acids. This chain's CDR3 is CASSPWRSSTDTQYF. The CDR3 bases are TGTGCCAGCAGTCCCTGGCGATCAAGCACAGATACGCAGTATTTT.